A selection of T cell receptor beta chains follows, all from one sample in a study of tumor-infiltrating lymphocytes in primary liver carcinoma. TCRdb re-derived calls from the multiplex PCR reads in MiXCR, one entry per CDR3 protein. The table has approximately 80,000 distinct CDR3 sequences, roughly 71% seen once. The sequenced material came from tumor-adjacent normal liver tissue. These receptors came from a man aged 40-55 years with primary liver carcinoma and hepatitis B virus infection. The CDR3 runs from the conserved cysteine through the conserved F or W. A D gene is named only where the DNA matches it firmly. The size of a clone is reported for some rows only, either as once, few or many, or as a class for expanded clones.

d_gene | j_gene | len | v_gene | abundance | CDR3aa | CDR3nt
- | TRBJ2-3 | 17 | TRBV6-2/TRBV6-3 | - | CASSRSQSGVPTDTQYF | TGTGCCAGCAGTCGCTCGCAATCGGGGGTTCCCACAGATACGCAGTATTTT
- | TRBJ2-5 | 13 | TRBV6-1 | once | CASRDIHQEIQYF | TGTGCCAGCAGGGACATCCACCAAGAGATCCAGTACTTC
- | TRBJ1-1 | 17 | TRBV6-5 | - | CASNPPTGAVGITEAFF | TGTGCCAGCAATCCCCCCACGGGGGCGGTAGGTATCACTGAAGCTTTCTTT
TRBD2 | TRBJ2-1 | 16 | TRBV12-3/TRBV12-4 | - | CTSSPPGLVGLNEQFF | TGTACCAGCAGTCCGCCGGGACTAGTGGGACTCAATGAGCAGTTCTTC
TRBD1 | TRBJ2-1 | 14 | TRBV7-9 | - | CASSSRDRVNEQFF | TGTGCCAGCAGCTCCCGGGACAGGGTCAATGAGCAGTTCTTC
- | TRBJ2-6 | 16 | TRBV11-2 | - | CANSSGTRPGANVLTF | TGTGCCAACAGCTCAGGGACAAGGCCTGGGGCCAACGTCCTGACTTTC
- | TRBJ1-3 | 15 | TRBV14 | once | CASSHWGSSGDTIYF | TGTGCCAGCAGCCACTGGGGGAGCTCTGGAGACACCATATATTTT
- | TRBJ1-2 | 13 | TRBV12-1 | - | CSSSSCWDYGYTF | TGTTCCAGCAGCTCATGTTGGGACTATGGCTACACCTTC
TRBD1 | TRBJ1-1 | 16 | TRBV11-2 | - | CASGLAYRGTGSEAFF | TGTGCCAGCGGCTTAGCCTACAGGGGGACGGGATCTGAGGCTTTCTTT
- | TRBJ2-1 | 17 | TRBV5-4 | medium-sized | CASSLGEGSPIYNEQFF | TGTGCCAGCAGCTTGGGCGAGGGTTCGCCCATCTACAATGAGCAGTTCTTC
- | TRBJ1-4 | 13 | TRBV9 | few | CASSVGLNEKLFF | TGTGCCAGCAGCGTAGGACTTAATGAAAAACTGTTTTTT
TRBD1 | TRBJ2-5 | 14 | TRBV5-1 | many | CASRTGSGVETQYF | TGCGCCAGCAGGACAGGGTCAGGAGTCGAGACCCAGTACTTC
- | TRBJ2-1 | 14 | TRBV7-9 | - | CASSSKRTYNEQFF | TGTGCCAGCAGCTCTAAGCGTACCTACAATGAGCAGTTCTTC
- | TRBJ2-1 | 14 | TRBV6-1 | once | CTSSKRDGNDEQFF | TGTACCAGCAGTAAAAGGGACGGAAACGATGAGCAGTTCTTC
- | TRBJ1-2 | 15 | TRBV11-2 | - | CASSLRGTTLGGHTF | TGTGCCAGCAGCTTACGTGGGACAACCCTAGGAGGCCACACCTTC
TRBD2 | TRBJ2-3 | 15 | TRBV5-6 | - | CASAWTSRSTDTQYF | TGTGCCAGCGCCTGGACTAGCAGAAGCACAGATACGCAGTATTTT
TRBD1 | TRBJ1-4 | 14 | TRBV6-2/TRBV6-3 | - | CASNLRQGNEKLLF | TGTGCCAGCAATTTACGACAGGGAAATGAAAAACTGCTTTTT
- | TRBJ1-1 | 13 | TRBV11-3 | - | CASILASGNEAFF | TGTGCCAGCATCTTAGCAAGTGGCAATGAAGCTTTCTTT
- | TRBJ2-3 | 15 | TRBV29-1 | - | CSVEDRTARTDTQYF | TGCAGCGTTGAAGACCGGACAGCCCGCACAGATACGCAGTATTTT
TRBD2 | TRBJ2-1 | 14 | TRBV12-3/TRBV12-4 | - | CASSFRGGLNEQFF | TGTGCCAGCAGTTTTAGGGGAGGGCTCAATGAGCAGTTCTTC
- | TRBJ1-2 | 12 | TRBV12-3/TRBV12-4 | - | CARRLPPRGYIF | TGTGCCAGAAGGCTACCCCCCCGTGGCTACATCTTC
TRBD2 | TRBJ2-1 | 16 | TRBV7-6 | - | CASSELAGGSYNEHFF | TGTGCCAGCAGCGAACTAGCGGGAGGATCCTACAATGAGCACTTCTTC
- | TRBJ1-1 | 11 | TRBV29-1 | - | CSVEYLSEVFF | TGCAGCGTTGAGTATCTAAGTGAAGTTTTCTTT
- | TRBJ2-5 | 13 | TRBV11-2 | - | CTSSYNTQETQNF | TGTACCAGCAGCTACAATACACAGGAGACCCAGAACTTC
- | TRBJ2-3 | 13 | TRBV9 | - | CASSPSGTGTQYF | TGTGCCAGCAGCCCAAGCGGGACAGGAACGCAGTATTTT
- | TRBJ1-1 | 15 | TRBV11-1 | - | CASSVGPSMITEAFF | TGTGCCAGCAGCGTCGGACCCAGTATGATCACTGAAGCTTTCTTT
- | TRBJ2-7 | 13 | TRBV11-3 | medium-sized | CASSLTPSGEQYF | TGTGCCAGCAGCTTAACACCCAGCGGCGAGCAGTACTTC
- | TRBJ2-7 | 11 | TRBV11-2 | many | CASTIGVEQYF | TGTGCCAGCACAATAGGGGTTGAGCAGTACTTC
- | TRBJ2-3 | 14 | TRBV5-4 | - | CASRLMQGTDTQYF | TGTGCCAGCAGGTTGATGCAAGGTACCGATACGCAGTATTTT
TRBD2 | TRBJ2-4 | 13 | TRBV28 | - | CASLVGGLNIQYF | TGTGCCAGTTTAGTGGGAGGGTTGAACATTCAGTACTTC
- | TRBJ2-3 | 15 | TRBV4-3 | - | CASQATEDGADMQYF | TGCGCCAGCCAAGCGACAGAGGATGGTGCAGATATGCAGTATTTT
- | TRBJ2-1 | 13 | TRBV11-2 | medium-sized | CASSRELGNEQFF | TGTGCCAGCAGCCGTGAACTAGGGAATGAGCAGTTCTTC